A selection of T cell receptor beta chains follows, all from one sample in a study of regulatory T cells in long-lasting Graves disease. TCRdb ran MiXCR on the multiplex PCR reads and lists one entry per CDR3 protein. This sample carries 400,000 to 650,000 distinct CDR3 sequences, 15% to 20% of them seen once, and the ten largest clones take 20% to 25%. The same specimen was also included in a second study, on T cells in Graves' hyperthyroidism and ophthalmopathy.

Sequencing used peripheral blood mononuclear cells (PBMCs), obtained at new diagnosis, from a patient treated with antithyroid drugs. These receptors came from a woman aged 40-65 years with Graves disease. Each CDR3 is given with its conserved first and last residue. D genes are given only for firm matches. Only some rows state a clone size, as once, few, many or a class for expanded clones.

CDR3: CASTPDSSGYTF; DNA: TGTGCCAGCACCCCGGACTCCTCGGGGTACACCTTC; J: TRBJ1-2; V: TRBV2; size: few; D: .
CDR3: CASSIERGVTDTQYF; DNA: TGTGCCAGTAGTATAGAAAGGGGAGTCACAGATACGCAGTATTTT; J: TRBJ2-3; V: TRBV19; size: .; D: .
CDR3: CASSLRGVLNPPQHF; DNA: TGTGCCAGCAGTTTAAGAGGGGTTTTAAATCCGCCCCAGCATTTT; J: TRBJ1-5; V: TRBV27; size: few; D: .
CDR3: CSASLDRAARETQYF; DNA: TGCAGTGCTTCCCTAGACAGGGCAGCCAGGGAGACCCAGTACTTC; J: TRBJ2-5; V: TRBV20-1; size: many; D: TRBD1
CDR3: CAAGAKNIQYF; DNA: TGTGCCGCGGGGGCCAAAAACATTCAGTACTTC; J: TRBJ2-4; V: TRBV30; size: .; D: .
CDR3: CASSRDIGNGYTF; DNA: TGTGCCAGCAGCCGGGACATCGGTAATGGCTACACCTTC; J: TRBJ1-2; V: TRBV3-1; size: many; D: .
CDR3: CASSQDKGGIHNEQFF; DNA: TGTGCCAGCAGCCAAGATAAGGGGGGGATTCACAATGAGCAGTTCTTC; J: TRBJ2-1; V: TRBV14; size: many; D: .
CDR3: CASTGFSNEKLFF; DNA: TGTGCCAGCACAGGCTTTTCTAATGAAAAACTGTTTTTT; J: TRBJ1-4; V: TRBV25-1; size: .; D: .
CDR3: CASIADSYNEQFF; DNA: TGTGCCAGTATAGCCGACTCCTACAATGAGCAGTTCTTC; J: TRBJ2-1; V: TRBV12-3/TRBV12-4; size: many; D: .
CDR3: CASSFGGDGEQYF; DNA: TGCGCCAGCAGCTTTGGGGGAGACGGCGAGCAGTACTTC; J: TRBJ2-7; V: TRBV5-1; size: many; D: .
CDR3: CASSFGTGGGPQHF; DNA: TGTGCCAGCAGTTTCGGGACAGGTGGGGGACCCCAGCATTTT; J: TRBJ1-5; V: TRBV6-5; size: few; D: TRBD1
CDR3: CASSGRRGLRMNTEAFF; DNA: TGTGCCAGCAGCGGGCGGCGGGGATTAAGGATGAACACTGAAGCTTTCTTT; J: TRBJ1-1; V: TRBV9; size: .; D: .
CDR3: CASSSPGGDLKETQYF; DNA: TGTGCCAGCAGTTCCCCAGGGGGGGATCTCAAAGAGACCCAGTACTTC; J: TRBJ2-5; V: TRBV27; size: few; D: .
CDR3: CASSYVVGEPQHF; DNA: TGTGCCAGCAGCTACGTGGTAGGGGAGCCCCAGCATTTT; J: TRBJ1-5; V: TRBV6-2/TRBV6-3; size: few; D: .
CDR3: CATDPRGADTQYF; DNA: TGTGCCACAGACCCGAGAGGCGCAGATACGCAGTATTTT; J: TRBJ2-3; V: TRBV10-3; size: many; D: .
CDR3: CSAGTGPDGYTF; DNA: TGCAGTGCTGGGACAGGGCCAGATGGCTACACCTTC; J: TRBJ1-2; V: TRBV20-1; size: many; D: TRBD1
CDR3: CASSQLAAQETQYF; DNA: TGTGCCAGCAGCCAACTAGCGGCACAAGAGACCCAGTACTTC; J: TRBJ2-5; V: TRBV12-3/TRBV12-4; size: many; D: TRBD2
CDR3: CASSHRGENTEAFF; DNA: TGCGCCAGCAGCCATCGAGGGGAAAACACTGAAGCTTTCTTT; J: TRBJ1-1; V: TRBV5-1; size: few; D: .
CDR3: CASSPRTGGFYGYTF; DNA: TGTGCCAGCAGTCCCCGGACAGGGGGCTTCTATGGCTACACCTTC; J: TRBJ1-2; V: TRBV12-3/TRBV12-4; size: .; D: TRBD1
CDR3: CASSLGRGVGTEAFF; DNA: TGTGCCAGCAGCTTAGGCCGGGGGGTTGGCACTGAAGCTTTCTTT; J: TRBJ1-1; V: TRBV13; size: many; D: .
CDR3: CASSSLSGSTDTQYF; DNA: TGTGCCAGCAGTTCCCTCAGTGGGAGCACAGATACGCAGTATTTT; J: TRBJ2-3; V: TRBV6-2/TRBV6-3; size: many; D: .
CDR3: CARPGQGENYGYTF; DNA: TGTGCTAGACCGGGACAGGGCGAGAACTATGGCTACACCTTC; J: TRBJ1-2; V: TRBV2; size: .; D: TRBD1
CDR3: CASSWGQLNTEAFF; DNA: TGTGCCAGCAGCTGGGGACAGCTGAACACTGAAGCTTTCTTT; J: TRBJ1-1; V: TRBV11-2; size: many; D: TRBD1
CDR3: CASTPVSYNEQFF; DNA: TGTGCCAGCACTCCAGTTAGCTACAATGAGCAGTTCTTC; J: TRBJ2-1; V: TRBV6-2/TRBV6-3; size: many; D: .